Listed here are 26 T cell receptor beta chains from one sample, sequenced in a study of T cells in Graves' hyperthyroidism and ophthalmopathy. Using RNA transcripts as the source, TCR beta CDR3 regions were amplified. With the HTBI primer set, the TCR CDR3 went through a first round of RT-PCR. TCRdb analysed the multiplex PCR reads with MiXCR anew, one entry per CDR3 protein. The data show hundreds of thousands of distinct CDR3 sequences, less than 20% seen once. Sequenced: blood. These receptors all stem from a man between 40 and 49 years old with Graves' ophthalmopathy.

This clonotype appeared many times. The chain employs TRBV28 and TRBJ2-3; weak D call: TRBD2 (6 bases). With 7 bases removed from V and 1 base from J, the gap between germline ends came to 6 bases. The germline V gene encodes CDR1 MDHEN and CDR2 SYDVKM. The CDR3 totals 12 residues. The CDR3, as DNA: TGTGCCAGCACGGGAGGCACAGATACGCAGTATTTT. This gives the protein CASTGGTDTQYF.

This clonotype was counted a few times. The chain is built from TRBV6-2 or TRBV6-3 and TRBJ2-1; D may match TRBD1 or TRBD2 (6 bases each). Germline lookup yields CDR1 MNHEY and CDR2 SVGEGT. Between the trimmed V and J ends, which lost 2 bases and 0 bases, there was a span of 17 bases. CDR3 length: 18 residues. The CDR3 DNA follows: TGTGCCAGCAGTTACGGAGGGGGTCCGTTAAGCTCCTACAATGAGCAGTTCTTC. The encoded protein is CASSYGGGPLSSYNEQFF.

The chain links TRBV7-8 to TRBJ1-2, with 7 nucleotides matching TRBD1. Germline V gene sequence: CDR1 SGHVS, CDR2 FQNEAQ. The length of the CDR3 is 12 residues. V dropped 5 bases and J dropped 10; count of bases not matched to a gene: 7. The CDR3 reads CASSQPGQTYTF. The CDR3 nucleotides are TGTGCCAGCAGCCAGCCGGGACAGACCTACACCTTC. The whole variable domain, filled in from reference TRBV7-8 and TRBJ1-2, reads GAGVSQSPRYKVAKRGQDVALRCDPISGHVSLFWYQQALGQGPEFLTYFQNEAQLDKSGLPSDRFFAERPEGSVSTLKIQRTQQEDSAVYLCASSQPGQTYTFGSGTRLTVV.

The chain joins TRBV6-5 to TRBJ2-4, with 9 bases identical to TRBD2. CDR1 and CDR2 from the germline V gene are MNHEY and SVGAGI. This CDR3 region has 17 residues. Trimming removed 0 bases from V and 8 bases from J; junction bases left unmatched: 11. The CDR3 DNA reads TGTGCCAGCAGTTACTCAACCCGCGGGGGGGCCCCAGACATTCAGTACTTC. The encoded protein is CASSYSTRGGAPDIQYF.

The rearrangement joins TRBV6-1 to TRBJ1-2; 11 nucleotides line up with TRBD1. Losses at the gene ends were 8 bases for V and 4 bases for J; bases not matched to a gene: 15. CDR1 is MNHNS and CDR2 is SASEGT in the germline V gene. The CDR3 totals 17 residues. CDR3 in amino acids: CASGRAAGQGGGYGYTF. Written as DNA, the CDR3 is TGTGCCAGCGGTAGGGCCGCGGGACAGGGGGGAGGCTATGGCTACACCTTC.

This clonotype was observed many times. The chain has TRBV28 and TRBJ2-3; TRBD1 matches 8 bases. Looked up from germline, CDR1 is MDHEN and CDR2 is SYDVKM. V shed 8 bases, J shed 4 bases, and the junction held 8 bases outside the gene matches. This CDR3 comprises 14 residues. The CDR3 nucleotides are TGTGCCAGCTATCCCAGGGGGCAGGCAGATACGCAGTATTTT. Its translation is CASYPRGQADTQYF.

This clonotype was counted at least ten times. This chain links TRBV12-3 or TRBV12-4 with TRBJ2-2, with D unclear. The V and J ends lost 5 bases and 5 bases respectively, with 21 bases between them. The CDR3 length is 17 residues. The CDR3 nucleotides are TGTGCCAGCAGTCCCCAGGACGAAAGGGATAGGACCGGGGAGCTGTTTTTT. This encodes CASSPQDERDRTGELFF.

The rearrangement joins TRBV13 to TRBJ1-2, with D perhaps TRBD1 (5 bases). With 3 bases removed from V and 4 bases from J, the gap between germline ends came to 15 bases. From germline, CDR1 is PRHDT and CDR2 FYEKMQ (reference sequence). CDR3 length equals 15 residues. The CDR3 loop is CASSLIQERTYGYTF. The CDR3 nucleotides are TGTGCCAGCAGCTTGATACAGGAACGCACCTATGGCTACACCTTC.

This clonotype was seen a few times. CDR3: CAISGGLTSTHNEQFF. The CDR3 region has the DNA TGTGCCATCAGTGGGGGACTAACCTCGACCCACAATGAGCAGTTCTTC. The chain is built from TRBV10-3 and TRBJ2-1; 7 nucleotides align to TRBD2. Germline assignment: CDR1 ENHRY and CDR2 SYGVKD. With 4 bases clipped from V and 5 bases from J, the junction kept 11 bases outside the gene matches. The length of the CDR3 is 16 residues.

This clonotype has more than one count but fewer than ten. The genes are TRBV27 and TRBJ2-7; D uncertain. The CDR3 covers 12 residues. Trimming removed 6 bases from V and 6 bases from J, with 12 bases in between. Germline CDR1 is MNHEY and CDR2 is SMNVEV (reference sequence). Written as DNA, the CDR3 is TGTGCCAGCAGATACACTACGGGCGAGCAGTACTTC. Translated: CASRYTTGEQYF.

There are many counts of this clonotype. The chain couples TRBV7-9 to TRBJ2-2; D gene unclear. Trimming removed 1 base at V and 2 bases at J, with 8 bases between. CDR1 and CDR2 (germline): SEHNR, FQNEAQ (reference sequence). The CDR3 covers 15 residues. CDR3 amino acids: CASSLERLNTGELFF. The CDR3 DNA follows: TGTGCCAGCAGCTTAGAACGACTTAACACCGGGGAGCTGTTTTTT.

This clonotype was seen a handful of times. The V gene is TRBV9, the J gene TRBJ2-1; D possibly matches TRBD1 or TRBD2 (5 bases each). The CDR3 runs to 14 residues. V dropped 0 bases and J dropped 4 bases, with 8 bases sitting between them. From germline, CDR1 is SGDLS and CDR2 YYNGEE. For the CDR3, the DNA is TGTGCCAGCAGCGTAGCGGGGCGGTACAATGAGCAGTTCTTC. Encoded protein: CASSVAGRYNEQFF.

This clonotype was detected many times. The chain couples TRBV7-9 to TRBJ2-5; 8 nucleotides agree with TRBD1. This CDR3 comprises 16 residues. With 4 bases clipped from V and 7 bases from J, the junction kept 14 bases outside the gene matches. Germline loops: CDR1 SEHNR, CDR2 FQNEAQ (reference sequence). The CDR3 loop is CASSSGQGSPLGTQYF. In DNA form, the CDR3 reads TGTGCCAGCAGCTCCGGACAGGGCAGCCCTCTAGGGACCCAGTACTTC.

In its sample, this clonotype was seen a few times. The chain has TRBV6-5 and TRBJ2-5; no reliable D call. Deletions cut 4 bases from V and 5 bases from J, with 5 bases between. The CDR3 totals 11 residues. CDR1 and CDR2 from the germline V gene are MNHEY and SVGAGI. CDR3 nucleotides: TGTGCCAGCAGTTCTTCTGAGACCCAGTACTTC. The encoded protein is CASSSSETQYF.

As DNA, the CDR3 is TGTGCCAGCAGTCCCTATACGAACCTAGCGGGAGTTGAGCAGTTCTTC. Protein: CASSPYTNLAGVEQFF. V is TRBV28 and J is TRBJ2-1; 10 nucleotides agree with TRBD2. The germline CDR1 and CDR2 sequences are MDHEN and SYDVKM. Trimming removed 5 bases from V and 9 bases from J; junction bases left unmatched: 13. The CDR3 has 16 amino acids.

This sequence joins TRBV3-1 and TRBJ2-1; 8 bases map to TRBD2. With V trimmed by 2 bases and J by 6 bases, 12 bases remained unmatched. The CDR3 spans 17 residues. Germline CDR1 LGHDT, CDR2 YNNKEL (reference sequence). DNA for the CDR3: TGTGCCAGCAGCCAAACCGACCGGGGGGGGAGAACCAATGAGCAGTTCTTC. Encoded protein: CASSQTDRGGRTNEQFF.

As concerns this clonotype: This may be a read error, as it is one base from a much larger clone. CDR3 region: CSARDRGGGNEQFF. The CDR3 DNA reads as TGCAGTGCTAGAGATAGGGGCGGAGGCAATGAGCAGTTCTTC. The chain uses TRBV20-1 and TRBJ2-1; D assignment may be TRBD1 or TRBD2 (5 bases each). The V and J ends lost 0 bases and 6 bases respectively, with 12 bases between them. The CDR3 spans 14 residues. Per the germline V gene, CDR1 is DFQATT and CDR2 is SNEGSKA (reference sequence).

This clonotype was detected ten times or more. The chain combines TRBV12-3 or TRBV12-4 with TRBJ2-3; TRBD1 matches at 7 bases. Trimming removed 4 bases from V and 3 bases from J; junction bases left unmatched: 7. The CDR3 is 15 amino acids. DNA for the CDR3: TGTGCCAGCAGTTGGTCGGGACAGCCAACAGATACGCAGTATTTT. Its protein is CASSWSGQPTDTQYF.

In this sample, this clonotype turned up many times. This rearrangement joins TRBV14 to TRBJ1-1; D possibly corresponds to TRBD1 (5 bases). CDR1 and CDR2 (germline): SGHDN, FVKESK. The V end lost 0 bases, the J end lost 5 bases, and 10 bases lay between the germline ends. This CDR3 is built from 14 residues. CDR3 loop: CASSQDSGRTEAFF. Written as DNA, the CDR3 is TGTGCCAGCAGCCAAGATTCAGGGAGAACTGAAGCTTTCTTT.

This clonotype appeared a few times. The genes are TRBV19 and TRBJ1-5, with 7 bases that match TRBD1. This CDR3 is 19 amino acids long. The J segment lost 2 bases and the V segment lost 6 bases, leaving 19 bases of the junction unmatched. The germline V gene encodes CDR1 LNHDA and CDR2 SQIVND (reference sequence). CDR3 nucleotide sequence: TGTGCCAGTAGCAAAACCGGGACAGCTAACGGGGATGGCAATCAGCCCCAGCATTTT. It specifies CASSKTGTANGDGNQPQHF.

The genes are TRBV30 and TRBJ1-2; TRBD1 aligns across 7 bases. Germline loops: CDR1 GTSNPN, CDR2 SVGIG (reference sequence). There are 14 residues in the CDR3. Trimming removed 4 bases from V and 0 bases from J; junction bases left unmatched: 5. CDR3 region: CAWTQDRTNYGYTF. The CDR3 DNA sequence: TGTGCCTGGACCCAGGACAGGACTAACTATGGCTACACCTTC.

The chain carries TRBV2 and TRBJ2-1, with 7 bases that match TRBD2. The CDR3 runs to 14 residues. Germline-derived CDR1 and CDR2 are SNHLY and FYNNEI. The ends lost 10 bases at V and 0 bases at J; junction bases unmatched: 6. The CDR3 DNA reads as TGTGCCACCAAAGCGGGGACCTCCTACAATGAGCAGTTCTTC. As protein: CATKAGTSYNEQFF. Full variable domain (rest looked up from reference TRBV2 and TRBJ2-1): EPEVTQTPSHQVTQMGQEVILRCVPISNHLYFYWYRQILGQKVEFLVSFYNNEISEKSEIFDDQFSVERPDGSNFTLKIRSTKLEDSAMYFCATKAGTSYNEQFFGPGTRLTVL.

The chain is built from TRBV10-2 and TRBJ2-2; D gene ambiguous. This CDR3 contains 15 residues. CDR1 WSHSY and CDR2 SAAADI come from the germline V gene. V lost 4 bases to trimming and J lost 3 bases, with 12 bases between them. CDR3 bases: TGCGCCAGCAGTGTAGATAGACCTCACACCGGGGAGCTGTTTTTT. This codes for CASSVDRPHTGELFF.

This clonotype was found a few times. This rearrangement joins TRBV20-1 to TRBJ2-2; TRBD2 agrees at 8 bases. Trimming at V came to 0 bases and at J to 4 bases, leaving 4 bases not matched to a gene. The germline gives CDR1 DFQATT, CDR2 SNEGSKA (reference sequence). This CDR3 is built from 15 residues. The CDR3 DNA reads as TGCAGTGCTAGAGATCCGGGGGGGCCCACCGGGGAGCTGTTTTTT. It encodes CSARDPGGPTGELFF.

There are many counts of this clonotype. The chain has TRBV20-1 and TRBJ2-1, with 8 bases lining up with TRBD2. Trimming took 1 base from V and 4 from J; bases not matched to a gene: 6. The germline V gene encodes CDR1 DFQATT and CDR2 SNEGSKA (reference sequence). This CDR3 is built from 15 residues. The CDR3 DNA reads as TGCAGTGCTAGAGGGCTAGCGGGCCTTTACAATGAGCAGTTCTTC. Residues: CSARGLAGLYNEQFF.

This clonotype was detected ten times or more. The chain has TRBV12-3 or TRBV12-4 and TRBJ1-4; 10 bases are a match to TRBD1. The CDR3 covers 15 residues. J was trimmed by 6 bases and V by 5 bases; bases with no gene match: 6. The CDR3 spells CASSTTGGHYEKLFF. The DNA of the CDR3 is TGTGCCAGCAGTACGACAGGGGGCCACTATGAAAAACTGTTTTTT.